This TCR beta chain emerged from a study of neurological immune-mediated disorders. Study outcomes and limitations: Falling below healthy controls, multiple sclerosis showed the least TCR clonal expansion, while HTLV-1-associated myelopathy showed the most. Phylogenetic grouping assigned the repertoires of 18 of 34 multiple sclerosis patients to one related-CDR3 cluster, which constitutes a possible signature.

This clonotype was seen at least ten times. Its antigen is still unknown. The CDR3 totals 15 residues. CDR1 SGHRS and CDR2 YFSETQ come from the germline V gene. The V gene end was trimmed by 0 bases and the J gene end by 9 bases; junction bases not matched to a gene: 9. TCRdb used MiXCR to reprocess the 5' RACE reads, holding one entry per CDR3 protein. The sample records approximately 43,000 distinct CDR3 sequences, 2% to 3% being singletons. The V call is TRBV5-1, the J call TRBJ2-1; 7 bases map to TRBD1. The sequencing input was PBMCs. This receptor was obtained from a man in his thirties or forties with multiple sclerosis. The CDR3 sequence: CASSLVQGEQGEQFF. CDR3 DNA sequence: TGCGCCAGCAGCTTGGTTCAGGGGGAGCAGGGTGAGCAGTTCTTC.